One sample yielded the 19 T cell receptor beta chains listed below, sequenced in a study of OX40 agonist ivuxolimab in advanced cancers. Profiled with immunoSEQ multiplex PCR; TCRdb holds only in-frame clones, not every one. This repertoire shows more than 75,000 clones, approximately 91% found once; its top ten account for 0.8% to 0.9%. Sequenced here: CD4+ or CD8+ T cells sorted from blood, sampled in a trial of the OX40 agonist ivuxolimab. These receptors all come from an adult with an advanced solid tumor such as melanoma, head and neck, liver or kidney cancer.

The chain is built from TRBV4-1 and TRBJ2-7; 11 bases match TRBD2. In germline, CDR1 is MGHRA, CDR2 YSYEKL. The V gene end was trimmed by 3 bases and the J gene end by 2 bases; junction bases not matched to a gene: 21. The CDR3 has 21 residues. In nucleotides, the CDR3 is TGCGCCAGCAGCCATCCCCTTACCCTGGGACTAGCGGACCCGAGTCCCTACGAGCAGTACTTC. Translated, it gives CASSHPLTLGLADPSPYEQYF.

The chain joins TRBV11-2 to TRBJ2-7; D unresolved. The CDR3 is 15 amino acids. CDR1 is SGHAT, CDR2 FQNNGV, per germline. Trimming pared 4 bases from V and 5 bases from J, leaving 18 bases between. The DNA for the CDR3 is TGTGCCAGCAGCTCTGTTCAGGCCACAAGGCACGAGCAGTACTTC. This encodes CASSSVQATRHEQYF.

As regards this clone: The junction departs from germline at one end; a sequencing error may be responsible. The CDR3 loop reads CASSPLRAAPGTQYF. CDR3 DNA: TGTGCTAGCAGCCCCCTACGGGCAGCCCCGGGGACCCAGTACTTC. V gene TRBV7-7 combines with J gene TRBJ2-5; no clear D. The CDR3 contains 15 residues. Germline V gives CDR1 SSHAT, CDR2 FNYEAQ (reference sequence).

The CDR3 region has the DNA TGTGCCAGCAGCCTACAGGGGGGGGTACATGGCTACACCTTC. This codes for CASSLQGGVHGYTF. This sequence joins TRBV7-2 and TRBJ1-2; 8 bases are shared with TRBD1. V was pared by 5 bases and J by 6 bases, with 8 bases of the junction left unmatched. The CDR3 is 14 residues long. Germline V gives CDR1 SGHTA, CDR2 FQGNSA.

This chain connects TRBV6-1 to TRBJ2-1; no clear D gene. V lost 6 bases and J lost 0, with 12 bases in between. The length of the CDR3 is 15 residues. Germline CDR1 reads MNHNS; CDR2 reads SASEGT. For the CDR3, the DNA is TGTGCCAGCAGACCATACACCGGCTCCTACAATGAGCAGTTCTTC. This encodes CASRPYTGSYNEQFF.

The V gene is TRBV19, the J gene TRBJ2-6; possibly TRBD2 for D (6 bases). Germline V gives CDR1 LNHDA, CDR2 SQIVND (reference sequence). V gave up 4 bases and J gave up 0 bases, with 16 bases separating them. CDR3 length: 18 residues. The CDR3 DNA reads as TGTGCCAGTAGTAGGGACCCGGGACTTTTCTCTGGGGCCAACGTCCTGACTTTC. Amino acid sequence: CASSRDPGLFSGANVLTF.

The J gene is TRBJ1-1, the V gene TRBV30; TRBD1 aligns across 7 bases. This CDR3 comprises 12 residues. Germline lookup yields CDR1 GTSNPN and CDR2 SVGIG (reference sequence). Trimming at V came to 8 bases and at J to 6 bases, leaving 9 bases not matched to a gene. CDR3 protein: CAMTGSGPEAFF. DNA for the CDR3: TGTGCCATGACAGGGTCGGGGCCTGAAGCTTTCTTT. Together with reference TRBV30 and TRBJ1-1, the CDR3 gives the full variable domain: SQTIHQWPATLVQPVGSPLSLECTVEGTSNPNLYWYRQAAGRGLQLLFYSVGIGQISSEVPQNLSASRPQDRQFILSSKKLLLSDSGFYLCAMTGSGPEAFFGQGTRLTVV.

CDR3 in DNA: TGTGCCATCAGTGAGCCTAGCGGTCGTATGACCGGGGAGCTGTTTTTT. It codes for CAISEPSGRMTGELFF. The rearrangement links TRBV10-3 to TRBJ2-2, with 7 nucleotides matching TRBD2. The trim removed 2 bases at V and 5 bases at J, leaving 8 bases unmatched. The CDR3 sequence is 16 residues long. The germline gives CDR1 ENHRY, CDR2 SYGVKD.

This chain connects TRBV5-8 to TRBJ1-2; D possibly corresponds to TRBD1 (6 bases). With 2 bases removed from V and 0 bases from J, the gap between germline ends came to 11 bases. Per the germline V gene, CDR1 is SGHTS and CDR2 is YDEGEE. The length of the CDR3 is 15 residues. This CDR3 reads CASSLGQSPNYGYTF. The CDR3 bases are TGTGCCAGCAGCTTAGGACAGAGCCCTAACTATGGCTACACCTTC.

The chain uses TRBV21-1 and TRBJ2-7; the table's D call, TRBD2, was not checked against the DNA. TRBV21-1 is assigned pseudogene status. The CDR3 runs 13 residues. CDR3 coding DNA: TGTGCCAGCAGCGGCGGGCTCACCTACGAGCAGTACGTC. Translating gives CASSGGLTYEQYV.

This clone was observed a handful of times. This sequence joins TRBV18 and TRBJ1-1; weak D call: TRBD1 (5 bases). In germline, CDR1 is KGHSH, CDR2 LQKENI. V lost 6 bases and J 2 bases, leaving 10 bases between the germline ends. The CDR3 length is 13 residues. The CDR3 region is CASSKTANTEAFF. DNA of the CDR3: TGTGCCAGCTCTAAGACAGCAAACACTGAAGCTTTCTTT.

The CDR3 sequence: CASSEIAQGRPLYYEQYF. The CDR3 nucleotides are TGTGCCAGCAGTGAAATAGCTCAAGGGCGCCCACTCTACTACGAGCAGTACTTC. V gene TRBV6-1 combines with J gene TRBJ2-7, with no clear D. There are 18 residues in the CDR3. Germline loops: CDR1 MNHNS, CDR2 SASEGT. Between the trimmed V and J ends, which lost 2 bases and 3 bases, there was a span of 23 bases.

In this sample, this clone turned up once. The rearrangement uses TRBV28 and TRBJ1-4; 7 bases match TRBD1. The germline CDR1 and CDR2 sequences are MDHEN and SYDVKM. V lost 6 bases to trimming and J lost 5 bases; unmatched junction nucleotides: 9. CDR3 length: 15 residues. The CDR3 DNA reads as TGTGCCAGCAGCCAAAGGGGACAGTTGAATGAAAAACTGTTTTTT. Its protein is CASSQRGQLNEKLFF.

This chain connects TRBV2 to TRBJ2-7; D not certain. CDR1 and CDR2 from the germline V gene are SNHLY and FYNNEI. The ends were cut back, 7 bases at V and 1 base at J, with 11 bases in the middle. The CDR3 sequence is 13 residues long. The CDR3 nucleotides are TGTGCCAGCACCGAAGGGCGTTCCTACGAGCAGTACTTC. It is translated as CASTEGRSYEQYF.

V is TRBV19 and J is TRBJ1-1, with TRBD1 matching 7 bases. The CDR3 extends over 14 amino acids. Per the germline V gene, CDR1 is LNHDA and CDR2 is SQIVND (reference sequence). Trimming took 5 bases from V and 7 from J; bases not matched to a gene: 10. The CDR3 region has the DNA TGTGCCAGTAGTCCCCGGGACAGCCTTAATGAAGCTTTCTTT. Amino acid sequence: CASSPRDSLNEAFF. The entire variable domain, with the rest obtained from reference TRBV19 and TRBJ1-1, is as follows: DGGITQSPKYLFRKEGQNVTLSCEQNLNHDAMYWYRQDPGQGLRLIYYSQIVNDFQKGDIAEGYSVSREKKESFPLTVTSAQKNPTAFYLCASSPRDSLNEAFFGQGTRLTVV.

This clone was recorded once. The chain joins TRBV28 to TRBJ1-2, with D possibly TRBD1 on 6 matching bases. V was clipped by 7 bases and J by 3 bases, with 18 bases between them. Germline loops: CDR1 MDHEN, CDR2 SYDVKM. This CDR3 comprises 15 residues. CDR3 amino acids: CASNTGGGVDYGYTF. The CDR3 region has the DNA TGTGCCAGCAATACAGGTGGGGGCGTAGACTATGGCTACACCTTC.

V usage is TRBV5-4 and J usage is TRBJ2-1; D call uncertain. The CDR3 covers 14 residues. Germline V gives CDR1 SGHNT, CDR2 YYREEE (reference sequence). V was shortened by 4 bases and J by 5 bases, with 13 bases between the two germline ends. This chain's CDR3 is CASSPTSGDNEQFF. CDR3 DNA sequence: TGTGCCAGCAGCCCTACCTCTGGGGACAATGAGCAGTTCTTC.

V and J are TRBV19 and TRBJ1-5; possible D gene TRBD1, 6 bases. Between the trimmed V and J ends, which lost 4 bases and 5 bases, there was a span of 15 bases. The CDR3 sequence is 15 residues long. CDR1 LNHDA and CDR2 SQIVND come from the germline V gene (reference sequence). The CDR3 sequence is CASSKGGQRHQPQHF. In DNA form, the CDR3 reads TGTGCCAGTAGTAAGGGAGGACAGCGACATCAGCCCCAGCATTTT.

The V gene is TRBV7-8, the J gene TRBJ2-1; D is undetermined. From germline, CDR1 is SGHVS and CDR2 FQNEAQ. Between the trimmed V and J ends, which lost 8 bases and 0 bases, there was a span of 14 bases. The CDR3 covers 15 residues. DNA for the CDR3: TGTGCCAGCGGCTACAGCGCTTACTCCTACAATGAGCAGTTCTTC. Amino acids: CASGYSAYSYNEQFF.